This T cell receptor (beta chain) emerged from a study of graft-versus-host responses after intestinal transplantation. Overall study: Once they had received anti-thymocyte globulin induction, all recipients took tacrolimus and steroids for around 3 years. Findings and caveats of the study: GvH clones turned up in recipient marrow; some had shown up first in ileum or blood. Allograft graft-versus-host to host-versus-graft clonal ratios ran high in patients with graft-donor T cell macrochimerism.

The CDR3 length is 15 residues. Germline V gene data show CDR1 as SGHRS and CDR2 as YFSETQ. Trimming took 2 bases from V and 1 from J, leaving 12 bases between them. To note about this clone: Its specificity is not known.

Clones were read by immunoSEQ multiplex PCR, and TCRdb kept only the in-frame ones, dropping some. The repertoire holds about 40,000 clones, with 91% as singletons. The receptor was derived from a human patient who received an intestinal transplant, so some T cells may come from the graft donor. The rearrangement uses TRBV5-1 and TRBJ1-1; D uncertain. Sequences were derived from PBMCs, sampled about 330 days after intestinal transplant. The CDR3 nucleotides read TGCGCCAGCAGCTTTCTACGGGGAAAGAACACTGAAGCTTTCTTT. Protein: CASSFLRGKNTEAFF.